These 17 T cell receptor beta chains share one sample of origin, sequenced in a study of cytomegalovirus exposure and HLA in healthy donors. Researchers ran the PCR with 60 Vbeta and 13 Jbeta primers. Only in-frame clones appear in the TCRdb table, and some are missing; sequencing was by immunoSEQ multiplex PCR. The sample carries about 160,000 clones, 60% to 80% recorded once. The sequenced sample consisted of PBMCs. These receptors all come from a man aged 18 to 29 in good health and CMV-seropositive.

The chain uses TRBV5-1 and TRBJ2-1, with D possibly being TRBD2 (5 bases). Germline-derived CDR1 and CDR2 are SGHRS and YFSETQ. The CDR3 extends over 13 amino acids. Trimming took off 7 bases at V and 8 bases at J, with 16 bases between the two ends. CDR3 bases: TGCGCCAGCGCACATGGGAGCACGGATGAGCAGTTCTTC. Its protein product is CASAHGSTDEQFF.

In this sample, this clone turned up once. The chain recombines TRBV30 with TRBJ1-6; D possibly corresponds to TRBD1 (6 bases). This CDR3 spans 15 amino acids. The V gene lost 3 bases and the J gene lost 7 bases, with 16 bases spanning the gap. Germline V CDR1 and CDR2: GTSNPN, SVGIG (reference sequence). The CDR3 DNA is TGTGCCTGGAGATCTAAGGACAGTCTAAATTCACCCCTCCACTTT. Protein product: CAWRSKDSLNSPLHF.

This clone was detected only a few times. This chain uses TRBV19 with TRBJ1-5; maybe TRBD1 (6 bases). V was shortened by 0 bases and J by 7 bases, with 16 bases between the two germline ends. The CDR3 runs 16 residues. Germline V gene lookup returns CDR1 LNHDA and CDR2 SQIVND (reference sequence). DNA of the CDR3: TGTGCCAGTAGTATAGACAGGGGCGCTCCATGGCAGCCCCAGCATTTT. Translation: CASSIDRGAPWQPQHF.

V is TRBV28 and J is TRBJ1-4, with D unresolved. Trimming cost V 5 bases and J 2 bases, with 15 bases left between them. This CDR3 comprises 16 residues. From germline, CDR1 is MDHEN and CDR2 SYDVKM. CDR3 bases: TGTGCCAGCAGTAGCGAGCGAGGGCAGACTAATGAAAAACTGTTTTTT. Amino acids: CASSSERGQTNEKLFF. Supplemented by reference TRBV28 and TRBJ1-4, the full variable domain reads DVKVTQSSRYLVKRTGEKVFLECVQDMDHENMFWYRQDPGLGLRLIYFSYDVKMKEKGDIPEGYSVSREKKERFSLILESASTNQTSMYLCASSSERGQTNEKLFFGSGTQLSVL.

This clone has just one count. The chain is built from TRBV6-1 and TRBJ2-5, with D possibly being TRBD1 (5 bases). Germline V lookup: CDR1 MNHNS, CDR2 SASEGT. With 2 bases removed from V and 0 bases from J, the gap between germline ends came to 7 bases. The CDR3 is 14 residues long. The CDR3 protein is CASSEKGYQETQYF. CDR3 nucleotide sequence: TGTGCCAGCAGTGAAAAGGGGTACCAAGAGACCCAGTACTTC.

V usage is TRBV5-5 and J usage is TRBJ1-5; D is perhaps TRBD1 (6 bases). With 0 bases removed from V and 1 base from J, the gap between germline ends came to 14 bases. The CDR3 is made up of 17 amino acids. CDR1 and CDR2 from the germline V gene are SGHKS and YYEKEE (reference sequence). CDR3 in amino acids: CASSLGQGRGSNQPQHF. The CDR3 coding sequence is TGTGCCAGCAGCTTGGGGCAGGGGCGAGGAAGCAATCAGCCCCAGCATTTT.

The J gene is TRBJ2-1, the V gene TRBV2; no firm D call. Deletions cut 0 bases from V and 4 bases from J, with 4 bases between. This CDR3 is built from 13 residues. CDR1 SNHLY and CDR2 FYNNEI come from the germline V gene. As DNA, the CDR3 is TGTGCCAGCAGTGAAGCCAGTTACAATGAGCAGTTCTTC. It yields the protein CASSEASYNEQFF.

The chain links TRBV15 to TRBJ2-4; 9 positions agree with TRBD1. The CDR3 contains 13 residues. Trimming took 5 bases from V and 6 from J; bases not matched to a gene: 2. Germline-derived CDR1 and CDR2 are LNHNV and YYDKDF (reference sequence). Here the CDR3 reads CATSSTGGNIQYF. CDR3 coding DNA: TGTGCCACCAGCTCGACAGGGGGAAACATTCAGTACTTC.

This clone was seen only a few times. The rearrangement links TRBV15 to TRBJ2-2, with 7 bases matching TRBD1. This CDR3 is 15 amino acids long. V gave up 2 bases and J gave up 1 base; unmatched junction bases: 1. Looked up from germline, CDR1 is LNHNV and CDR2 is YYDKDF (reference sequence). CDR3 sequence reads: CATSRRQGNTGELFF. CDR3 bases: TGTGCCACCAGCAGAAGACAGGGGAACACCGGGGAGCTGTTTTTT. Full variable domain (missing parts from reference TRBV15 and TRBJ2-2): DAMVIQNPRYQVTQFGKPVTLSCSQTLNHNVMYWYQQKSSQAPKLLFHYYDKDFNNEADTPDNFQSRRPNTSFCFLDIRSPGLGDTAMYLCATSRRQGNTGELFFGEGSRLTVL.

The chain couples TRBV5-6 to TRBJ1-1; D unclear. Per the germline V gene, CDR1 is SGHDT and CDR2 is YYEEEE. This CDR3 is built from 14 residues. V was trimmed by 0 bases and J by 1 base, leaving 7 bases between them. CDR3 region: CASSLGLKNTEAFF. The CDR3 DNA is TGTGCCAGCAGCTTGGGGCTGAAGAACACTGAAGCTTTCTTT.

V gene TRBV2 combines with J gene TRBJ1-6, with D possibly being TRBD1 (6 bases). V was shortened by 2 bases and J by 5 bases, with 10 bases between the two germline ends. The CDR3 length is 15 residues. Germline loops: CDR1 SNHLY, CDR2 FYNNEI. The CDR3 DNA is TGTGCCAGCAGTGAAACAGGGAATAATAATTCACCCCTCCACTTT. This gives the protein CASSETGNNNSPLHF.

The table lists this clone with a few counts. The CDR3 DNA sequence: TGTGCCAGCAGTCCCAGGGGGCTCGACACCGGGGAGCTGTTTTTT. Protein sequence: CASSPRGLDTGELFF. V and J are TRBV27 and TRBJ2-2; 8 nucleotides align to TRBD1. Germline V lookup: CDR1 MNHEY, CDR2 SMNVEV (reference sequence). V gave up 5 bases and J gave up 3 bases; unmatched junction bases: 5. The CDR3 runs to 15 residues.

This clone has only one observation. The rearrangement uses TRBV5-6 and TRBJ2-5; tentative D call: TRBD1 (6 bases). V lost 5 bases and J 1 base, leaving 9 bases between the germline ends. The CDR3 is 13 amino acids. The germline V gene has CDR1 SGHDT and CDR2 YYEEEE. CDR3 residues: CASRRGIQETQYF. CDR3 nucleotides: TGTGCCAGCAGGAGGGGGATCCAAGAGACCCAGTACTTC. The whole variable domain, remainder taken from reference TRBV5-6 and TRBJ2-5, is DAGVTQSPTHLIKTRGQQVTLRCSPKSGHDTVSWYQQALGQGPQFIFQYYEEEERQRGNFPDRFSGHQFPNYSSELNVNALLLGDSALYLCASRRGIQETQYFGPGTRLLVL.

V and J are TRBV19 and TRBJ1-1; D unclear. V lost 1 base and J 11 bases, leaving 11 bases between the germline ends. Germline V CDR1 and CDR2: LNHDA, SQIVND (reference sequence). There are 12 residues in the CDR3. CDR3 nucleotides: TGTGCCAGTAGTATAGGGGCAGGCACGGCTTTCTTT. It is translated as CASSIGAGTAFF. Looking up the rest from reference TRBV19 and TRBJ1-1 gives the full variable domain: DGGITQSPKYLFRKEGQNVTLSCEQNLNHDAMYWYRQDPGQGLRLIYYSQIVNDFQKGDIAEGYSVSREKKESFPLTVTSAQKNPTAFYLCASSIGAGTAFFGQGTRLTVV.

V gene TRBV7-2 combines with J gene TRBJ2-1, with D perhaps TRBD2 (5 bases). V was pared by 5 bases and J by 13 bases, with 18 bases between. CDR3 length: 13 amino acids. Germline lookup yields CDR1 SGHTA and CDR2 FQGNSA. The CDR3 protein is CASSTGGQLIQFF. The CDR3 DNA reads as TGTGCCAGCAGCACCGGCGGGCAGTTGATCCAGTTCTTC.

The V gene is TRBV6-1, the J gene TRBJ1-1, with D tentatively TRBD1 (6 bases). Germline values: CDR1 MNHNS, CDR2 SASEGT. The CDR3 length is 15 residues. V dropped 0 bases and J dropped 2 bases, with 10 bases sitting between them. Here the CDR3 reads CASSEAVGGNTEAFF. As DNA, the CDR3 is TGTGCCAGCAGTGAAGCCGTAGGGGGTAACACTGAAGCTTTCTTT.

This clone was observed a handful of times. The chain has TRBV11-2 and TRBJ2-7; weak D call: TRBD2 (5 bases). The CDR3 runs to 15 residues. CDR1 and CDR2 from the germline V gene are SGHAT and FQNNGV. Trimming left V 4 bases short and J 4 bases short, with 17 bases between. CDR3 in amino acids: CASSSTLGRAYEQYV. The CDR3 DNA is TGTGCCAGCAGCTCGACGCTGGGGAGAGCTTACGAGCAGTACGTC.